This TCR beta chain was sequenced in a study of blood T cell repertoires in COVID-19. Study at large: Samples representing acute and convalescent COVID-19 were sourced from the United States, Italy and Spain.

The method was immunoSEQ multiplex PCR; TCRdb's version includes in-frame clones alone and lacks a portion of them. Seen here are 200,000 to 250,000 clones, roughly 79% observed once, and the top ten hold 14% to 15%. Recovered status in Cohort 3 required two negative PCRs, clearance, or symptom resolution. CDR1 LGHDT and CDR2 YNNKEL come from the germline V gene (reference sequence). The CDR3 runs 17 residues. V dropped 0 bases and J dropped 5; count of bases not matched to a gene: 6. The TCR originated in a man aged 40-49 years who had recovered from COVID-19. Sequenced: PBMCs or T cells enriched from blood (not recorded which). V and J are TRBV3-1 (or the pseudogene TRBV3-2) and TRBJ2-2, with 10 bases aligning to TRBD2. DNA for the CDR3: TGTGCCAGCAGCCAAGATGTCGAGACTAGCGGGACCGGGGAGCTGTTTTTT. Protein: CASSQDVETSGTGELFF.